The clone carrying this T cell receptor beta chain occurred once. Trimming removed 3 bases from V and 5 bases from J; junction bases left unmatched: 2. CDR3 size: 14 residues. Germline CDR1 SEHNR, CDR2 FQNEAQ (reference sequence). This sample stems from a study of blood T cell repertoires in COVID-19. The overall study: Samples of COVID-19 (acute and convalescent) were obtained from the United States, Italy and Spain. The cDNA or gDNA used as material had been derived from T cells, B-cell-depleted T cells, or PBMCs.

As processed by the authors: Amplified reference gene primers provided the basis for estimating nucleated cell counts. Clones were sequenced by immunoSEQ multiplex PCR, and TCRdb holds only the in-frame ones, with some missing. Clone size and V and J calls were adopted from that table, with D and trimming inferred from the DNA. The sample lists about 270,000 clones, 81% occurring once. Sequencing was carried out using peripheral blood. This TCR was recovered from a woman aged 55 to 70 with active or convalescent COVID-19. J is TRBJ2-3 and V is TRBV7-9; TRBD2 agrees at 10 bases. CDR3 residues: CASSFSGGLDTQYF. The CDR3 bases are TGTGCCAGCAGCTTTAGCGGGGGGTTAGATACGCAGTATTTT.